These 19 T cell receptor beta chains share one sample of origin, sequenced in a study of control samples from healthy donors and cancer patients. The assay was immunoSEQ multiplex PCR, and TCRdb's table has in-frame clones only and misses some. The top ten hold over 4% of the sample, which has fewer than 200,000 clones, approximately 92% seen once. Sequencing used blood. The source of these receptors is a woman in her sixties in good health.

The chain has TRBV11-2 and TRBJ1-1, with D unclear. Germline values: CDR1 SGHAT, CDR2 FQNNGV. Trimming left V 0 bases short and J 1 base short, with 9 bases between. This CDR3 region has 15 residues. The CDR3, as DNA: TGTGCCAGCAGCTTAGAGGGCTCAGGGAACACTGAAGCTTTCTTT. Protein: CASSLEGSGNTEAFF.

The rearrangement joins TRBV6-5 to TRBJ1-6; the match to TRBD1 covers 7 bases. CDR1 MNHEY and CDR2 SVGAGI come from the germline V gene. This CDR3 has 14 amino acids. Losses at the gene ends were 9 bases for V and 7 bases for J; bases not matched to a gene: 9. In DNA, the CDR3 is TGTGCCAGTAAAAGGGACAGCCTGAATTCACCCCTCCACTTT. Protein product: CASKRDSLNSPLHF.

This clone showed up just a few times. J is TRBJ2-2 and V is TRBV3-1 (or the pseudogene TRBV3-2), with 9 bases identical to TRBD1. CDR3 size: 16 residues. V shed 6 bases and J 5 bases; nucleotides not matched to a gene: 10. CDR1 is LGHDT, CDR2 YNNKEL, per germline (reference sequence). The CDR3 region is CASRETGTGRTGELFF. CDR3 bases: TGTGCCAGCAGGGAAACCGGGACAGGGAGGACCGGGGAGCTGTTTTTT.

The chain uses TRBV11-2 and TRBJ1-1; D call uncertain. This CDR3 is built from 12 residues. The V and J ends lost 5 bases and 3 bases respectively, with 7 bases between them. Looked up from germline, CDR1 is SGHAT and CDR2 is FQNNGV. CDR3 in amino acids: CASSQDYTEAFF. CDR3 sequence (DNA): TGTGCCAGCAGCCAAGATTACACTGAAGCTTTCTTT.

In its sample, this clone was seen once. The chain recombines TRBV5-6 with TRBJ2-3, with a weak D call TRBD2 (5 bases). Germline CDR1 reads SGHDT; CDR2 reads YYEEEE. The CDR3 sequence is 16 residues long. V lost 4 bases to trimming and J lost 1 base, with 16 bases between them. This CDR3 reads CASSARRSGRTDTQYF. The CDR3 coding sequence is TGTGCCAGCAGCGCGAGGAGGAGCGGACGCACAGATACGCAGTATTTT.

Comment on this clone: One end of the junction is discordant with germline, which a read error may explain. The CDR3 DNA sequence: TGTGCTAGCAGCTTAGGCGGGGCCAACACAGATACGCAGTATTTT. Amino acids: CASSLGGANTDTQYF. The chain combines TRBV7-7 with TRBJ2-3, with a tentative D call TRBD2 (6 bases). This CDR3 is built from 15 residues. Germline CDR1 is SSHAT and CDR2 is FNYEAQ (reference sequence).

The chain employs TRBV6-5 and TRBJ1-1; weak D call: TRBD1 (6 bases). Deletions cut 5 bases from V and 4 bases from J, with 17 bases between. The CDR3 runs to 15 residues. The germline V gene encodes CDR1 MNHEY and CDR2 SVGAGI. The CDR3 here is CASSPLGAGATEAFF. Written as DNA, the CDR3 is TGTGCCAGCAGTCCCCTGGGGGCGGGGGCCACTGAAGCTTTCTTT.

The chain joins TRBV11-3 to TRBJ2-6; TRBD2 agrees at 11 bases. The V and J ends lost 5 bases and 2 bases, in that order; junction bases with no gene match: 5. CDR1 and CDR2 (germline): SGHNT, YENEEA. The CDR3 has 17 amino acids. CDR3 protein: CASSVSGGAAGANVLTF. DNA of the CDR3: TGTGCCAGCAGCGTTAGCGGGGGGGCCGCTGGGGCCAACGTCCTGACTTTC.

CDR3: CASSDLTGLEQYF. The DNA for the CDR3 is TGTGCCAGCAGCGATCTGACAGGGCTCGAGCAGTACTTC. The chain combines TRBV5-6 with TRBJ2-7; 7 bases align to TRBD1. Germline V gives CDR1 SGHDT, CDR2 YYEEEE. V lost 4 bases to trimming and J lost 6 bases; unmatched junction nucleotides: 7. This CDR3 has 13 amino acids.

V is TRBV4-1 and J is TRBJ1-5; D remains unclear. Trimming left V 1 base short and J 0 bases short, with 16 bases between. Per the germline V gene, CDR1 is MGHRA and CDR2 is YSYEKL. The CDR3 runs to 18 residues. The CDR3 coding sequence is TGCGCCAGCAGCCAAGGATTATTAGGCGGCTTTAGCAATCAGCCCCAGCATTTT. This codes for CASSQGLLGGFSNQPQHF.

The gene calls are TRBV12-3 or TRBV12-4 and TRBJ1-4; 11 bases align to TRBD1. The CDR3 runs 13 residues. After removal of 7 bases from V and 8 bases from J, the junction contained 3 bases not matched to a gene. This CDR3 is CASNRDRGEKLFF. The CDR3 nucleotides read TGTGCCAGCAACCGGGACAGGGGGGAAAAACTGTTTTTT.

The genes are TRBV9 and TRBJ1-2; TRBD1 might be the D (5 bases). This CDR3 contains 15 residues. V was shortened by 4 bases and J by 4 bases, with 17 bases between the two germline ends. From germline, CDR1 is SGDLS and CDR2 YYNGEE. The CDR3 DNA reads TGTGCCAGCAGCCCGTGGGGGGGGATAACCTATGGCTACACCTTC. This encodes CASSPWGGITYGYTF.

The J gene is TRBJ2-5, the V gene TRBV7-9, with TRBD2 matching 9 bases. V was clipped by 5 bases and J by 3 bases; unmatched bases: 7. The CDR3 loop spans 15 amino acids. Germline CDR1 SEHNR, CDR2 FQNEAQ (reference sequence). The CDR3 region is CASSPYAGGEETQYF. DNA for the CDR3: TGTGCCAGCAGCCCGTACGCGGGGGGGGAAGAGACCCAGTACTTC.

Turning to this clone: The same CDR3 also results from other DNA sequences found in this sample. The chain recombines TRBV12-5 with TRBJ2-5; the D is unclear. The V end was cut by 1 base, the J end by 5 bases, with 2 bases between. Germline V gene sequence: CDR1 LGHNT, CDR2 FRNRAP. This CDR3 has 11 residues. CDR3 in amino acids: CASGLGETQYF. The CDR3 nucleotides read TGTGCTAGTGGTTTGGGGGAGACCCAGTACTTC.

The chain carries TRBV5-1 and TRBJ2-7; D is possibly TRBD2 (6 bases). The CDR3 spans 15 residues. In germline, CDR1 is SGHRS, CDR2 YFSETQ. The germline V and J ends were trimmed by 0 bases and 5 bases, with 15 bases remaining between them. CDR3 DNA sequence: TGCGCCAGCAGCTTGGCCCTGGAGGGCGTCGACGAGCAGTACTTC. Encoded protein: CASSLALEGVDEQYF.

V usage is TRBV5-4 and J usage is TRBJ1-1; 8 bases are shared with TRBD1. The CDR3 covers 14 residues. Germline CDR1 and CDR2: SGHNT and YYREEE (reference sequence). The J segment lost 1 base and the V segment lost 1 base, leaving 0 bases of the junction unmatched. CDR3 coding DNA: TGTGCCAGCAGCTTGACAGGGGGGAACACTGAAGCTTTCTTT. It codes for CASSLTGGNTEAFF.

This rearrangement joins TRBV12-2 to TRBJ2-7; no check of the table's D call, TRBD2, against the DNA was made. TRBV12-2 is reported as a pseudogene. CDR3 length: 12 amino acids. The CDR3 loop reads CASRPTAYEQYF. CDR3 bases: TGTGCAAGTCGCCCCACGGCCTACGAGCAGTACTTC.

The genes are TRBV3-1 (or the pseudogene TRBV3-2) and TRBJ1-4; 8 bases align to TRBD1. Germline assignment: CDR1 LGHDT and CDR2 YNNKEL (reference sequence). V shed 3 bases and J 8 bases; nucleotides not matched to a gene: 8. The CDR3 runs 15 residues. CDR3 coding DNA: TGTGCCAGCAGCCACCGACAGGGGATGGGGGAAAAACTGTTTTTT. Protein: CASSHRQGMGEKLFF.

This chain uses TRBV7-2 with TRBJ1-1; 7 nucleotides align to TRBD1. Germline CDR1 and CDR2: SGHTA and FQGNSA. J lost 6 bases, V lost 7 bases, and 11 bases had no gene match. The CDR3 spans 14 residues. CDR3 sequence: CASTLDRARAEAFF. For the CDR3, the DNA is TGTGCCAGCACCCTTGACAGGGCGAGAGCTGAAGCTTTCTTT.